The 11 T cell receptor beta chains below were found in one sample sequenced in a study of PD-L1 blockade in urothelial cancer. Stated time point: pretreatment peripheral blood. Profiling relied on immunoSEQ multiplex PCR, and the TCRdb table lists in-frame clones only, not all of them. The data hold 50,000 or so clones, with roughly four fifths observed a single time. Sequencing used PBMCs, obtained around atezolizumab (anti-PD-L1) treatment. The receptors here all came from a man aged 70 or older with urothelial cancer.

The rearrangement joins TRBV6-4 to TRBJ1-2; tentatively, D is TRBD1 (6 bases). This CDR3 has 12 amino acids. V gave up 2 bases and J gave up 12 bases, with 13 bases separating them. Germline V gene sequence: CDR1 MRHNA, CDR2 SNTAGT. CDR3 in amino acids: CASSDQTGRHTF. CDR3 DNA sequence: TGTGCCAGCAGTGACCAGACAGGCCGTCACACCTTC.

The chain uses TRBV7-2 and TRBJ2-5; weak D call: TRBD1 (7 bases). The CDR3 spans 15 residues. Germline V CDR1 and CDR2: SGHTA, FQGNSA. Trimming took 6 bases from V and 4 from J, leaving 18 bases between them. The CDR3 reads CASRTGSRGTETQYF. The DNA for the CDR3 is TGTGCCAGCAGGACAGGGTCACGCGGGACAGAGACCCAGTACTTC. The whole variable domain, filled in from reference TRBV7-2 and TRBJ2-5, reads GAGVSQSPSNKVTEKGKDVELRCDPISGHTALYWYRQSLGQGLEFLIYFQGNSAPDKSGLPSDRFSAERTGGSVSTLTIQRTQQEDSAVYLCASRTGSRGTETQYFGPGTRLLVL.

The chain combines TRBV5-4 with TRBJ2-5; D is undetermined. The germline gives CDR1 SGHNT, CDR2 YYREEE (reference sequence). With 4 bases removed from V and 7 bases from J, the gap between germline ends came to 14 bases. This CDR3 comprises 13 residues. This chain's CDR3 is CASSLTTSGTQYF. Written as DNA, the CDR3 is TGTGCCAGCAGCCTTACAACGTCGGGGACCCAGTACTTC.

The chain has TRBV6-1 and TRBJ1-2, with a tentative D call TRBD1 (6 bases). Germline lookup yields CDR1 MNHNS and CDR2 SASEGT. This CDR3 spans 15 amino acids. V dropped 4 bases and J dropped 4 bases, with 16 bases sitting between them. The CDR3: CASSGSPQGFYGYTF. CDR3 bases: TGTGCCAGCAGTGGCTCCCCGCAGGGGTTCTATGGCTACACCTTC.

This chain joins TRBV10-3 and TRBJ2-1, with a possible D match to TRBD1 (6 bases). This CDR3 spans 12 amino acids. Deletions cut 7 bases from V and 9 bases from J, with 13 bases between. Germline CDR1 reads ENHRY; CDR2 reads SYGVKD. This chain's CDR3 is CAITGDHSEQFF. As DNA, the CDR3 is TGTGCCATCACAGGGGATCATAGTGAGCAGTTCTTC.

The genes are TRBV9 and TRBJ2-3; D uncertain. The CDR3 has 13 residues. The V gene's germline CDR1 is SGDLS and CDR2 YYNGEE. V lost 0 bases and J lost 4, with 6 bases in between. CDR3 protein: CASSVDTPDTQYF. Here the CDR3 DNA reads TGTGCCAGCAGCGTAGACACCCCAGATACGCAGTATTTT. Full variable domain (missing parts from reference TRBV9 and TRBJ2-3): DSGVTQTPKHLITATGQRVTLRCSPRSGDLSVYWYQQSLDQGLQFLIQYYNGEERAKGNILERFSAQQFPDLHSELNLSSLELGDSALYFCASSVDTPDTQYFGPGTRLTVL.

The chain uses TRBV2 and TRBJ1-1; 7 bases agree with TRBD1. Germline CDR1 and CDR2: SNHLY and FYNNEI. J lost 4 bases, V lost 6 bases, and 11 bases had no gene match. CDR3 length: 15 residues. CDR3 coding DNA: TGTGCCAGCAGGGGGCGTGTGGCAGGGGGCACTGAAGCTTTCTTT. Translated, it gives CASRGRVAGGTEAFF.

V is TRBV28 and J is TRBJ1-4, with 10 positions matching TRBD1. Germline V gene data show CDR1 as MDHEN and CDR2 as SYDVKM. V lost 7 bases and J lost 10; bases outside the gene matches: 18. This CDR3 has 17 amino acids. In nucleotides, the CDR3 is TGTGCCAGCACCGGACAGGGGGTCCCCACAACTGCTTCAAAACTGTTTTTT. Its translation is CASTGQGVPTTASKLFF.

In its sample, this clone was seen a few times. The chain has TRBV7-9 and TRBJ1-4; 8 bases agree with TRBD1. J lost 8 bases, V lost 5 bases, and 13 bases had no gene match. Per the germline V gene, CDR1 is SEHNR and CDR2 is FQNEAQ (reference sequence). This CDR3 spans 16 amino acids. The CDR3 DNA is TGTGCCAGCAGCCCGGGACAGGTTTCCCAGTTCGAAAAACTGTTTTTT. Translating gives CASSPGQVSQFEKLFF. The full variable domain, with the rest looked up from reference TRBV7-9 and TRBJ1-4, is DTGVSQNPRHKITKRGQNVTFRCDPISEHNRLYWYRQTLGQGPEFLTYFQNEAQLEKSRLLSDRFSAERPKGSFSTLEIQRTEQGDSAMYLCASSPGQVSQFEKLFFGSGTQLSVL.

The chain carries TRBV2 and TRBJ1-1; tentatively, D is TRBD1 (5 bases). The germline V gene encodes CDR1 SNHLY and CDR2 FYNNEI. The CDR3 sequence is 14 residues long. Trimming took 6 bases from V and 6 from J, leaving 17 bases between them. Here the CDR3 DNA reads TGTGCCAGCAGCCCAGAAGGGGCAGGAGCTGAAGCTTTCTTT. This encodes CASSPEGAGAEAFF.

The chain uses TRBV7-2 and TRBJ2-5, with 8 bases aligning to TRBD2. Per the germline V gene, CDR1 is SGHTA and CDR2 is FQGNSA. J was trimmed by 1 base and V by 1 base; bases with no gene match: 2. This CDR3 has 15 amino acids. CDR3 bases: TGTGCCAGCAGCTTAGTAGCGGGACCCCAAGAGACCCAGTACTTC. It encodes CASSLVAGPQETQYF. The full variable domain, its missing parts supplied by reference TRBV7-2 and TRBJ2-5, is GAGVSQSPSNKVTEKGKDVELRCDPISGHTALYWYRQSLGQGLEFLIYFQGNSAPDKSGLPSDRFSAERTGGSVSTLTIQRTQQEDSAVYLCASSLVAGPQETQYFGPGTRLLVL.